The 30 T cell receptor beta chains below were found in one sample sequenced in a study of Ad26.COV2.S vaccination and SARS-CoV-2 variants. Generated by immunoSEQ multiplex PCR, the TCRdb table keeps only in-frame clones and is missing some. The sample holds about 320,000 clones, 86% seen once. Treatment indicated: roughly 20 received Ad26.COV2.S at low or high dose, single or two shots; 5 received placebo; per-sample allocation not given. Material that was analyzed had been drawn on day 63 after the first vaccine or placebo injection. The sequencing here drew on peripheral blood, taken in a trial of Ad26.COV2.S vaccine versus placebo. These receptors were collected from a person between 18 and 59 years old who received the Ad26.COV2.S COVID-19 vaccine or a placebo.

The genes are TRBV7-2 and TRBJ2-1; 13 bases fit TRBD2. V gave up 4 bases and J gave up 2 bases; unmatched junction bases: 2. CDR1 and CDR2 (germline): SGHTA, FQGNSA. The length of the CDR3 is 16 residues. The CDR3 DNA sequence: TGTGCCAGCAGCTCCGGGACTAGCGGGACCTACAATGAGCAGTTCTTC. Its translation is CASSSGTSGTYNEQFF.

The count of this clone is one. The chain employs TRBV14 and TRBJ1-2; tentatively, D is TRBD1 (6 bases). This CDR3 is built from 13 residues. V was shortened by 3 bases and J by 5 bases, with 10 bases between the two germline ends. Germline assignment: CDR1 SGHDN and CDR2 FVKESK. The CDR3 sequence is CASSQSGAYGYTF. The DNA of the CDR3 is TGTGCCAGCAGCCAGTCAGGGGCTTATGGCTACACCTTC.

The chain joins TRBV4-3 to TRBJ1-5, with unresolved D. Germline CDR1 LGHNA, CDR2 YSLEER. V was shortened by 1 base and J by 2 bases, with 9 bases between the two germline ends. This CDR3 has 15 residues. CDR3 amino acids: CASSQGSKGNQPQHF. The CDR3 bases are TGCGCCAGCAGCCAAGGCAGTAAGGGCAATCAGCCCCAGCATTTT.

The V and J genes are TRBV7-2 and TRBJ1-2, with unresolved D. Per the germline V gene, CDR1 is SGHTA and CDR2 is FQGNSA. V was cut by 4 bases and J by 5 bases, with 11 bases left in between. The CDR3 totals 13 residues. CDR3 region: CASSSPVGYGYTF. The CDR3 nucleotides are TGTGCCAGCAGCTCCCCGGTGGGGTATGGCTACACCTTC. The entire variable domain, with the rest obtained from reference TRBV7-2 and TRBJ1-2, is as follows: GAGVSQSPSNKVTEKGKDVELRCDPISGHTALYWYRQSLGQGLEFLIYFQGNSAPDKSGLPSDRFSAERTGGSVSTLTIQRTQQEDSAVYLCASSSPVGYGYTFGSGTRLTVV.

The V call is TRBV6-5, the J call TRBJ2-5; D uncertain. Trimming stripped 2 bases from V and 2 bases from J, with 9 bases between. Germline assignment: CDR1 MNHEY and CDR2 SVGAGI. CDR3 length: 14 amino acids. CDR3 DNA sequence: TGTGCCAGCAGTTACGGGTCGATACAAGAGACCCAGTACTTC. It is translated as CASSYGSIQETQYF.

This clone was detected a few times. This chain connects TRBV6-6 to TRBJ1-5, with 10 bases fitting TRBD1. Trimming cost V 5 bases and J 2 bases; bases outside gene matches: 9. CDR3 length: 17 amino acids. Germline V gene data show CDR1 as MNHNY and CDR2 as SVGAGI (reference sequence). The CDR3 protein is CASSQSRQGAGNQPQHF. The DNA of the CDR3 is TGTGCCAGCAGTCAATCCCGACAGGGGGCGGGCAATCAGCCCCAGCATTTT.

The rearrangement joins TRBV9 to TRBJ1-5; D is unclear. CDR1 SGDLS and CDR2 YYNGEE come from the germline V gene. This CDR3 contains 15 residues. Trimming took 4 bases from V and 5 from J, leaving 16 bases between them. The DNA of the CDR3 is TGTGCCAGCAGCACAACCCCGGGCCGGGATCAGCCCCAGCATTTT. Residues: CASSTTPGRDQPQHF.

The V and J genes are TRBV19 and TRBJ1-1; the match to TRBD1 covers 8 bases. The length of the CDR3 is 15 residues. Germline V gene lookup returns CDR1 LNHDA and CDR2 SQIVND (reference sequence). Losses at the gene ends were 3 bases for V and 4 bases for J; bases not matched to a gene: 7. The CDR3 sequence: CASSMPDREGTEAFF. DNA for the CDR3: TGTGCCAGTAGTATGCCGGACAGGGAGGGCACTGAAGCTTTCTTT.

The chain is built from TRBV2 and TRBJ2-1; tentatively, D is TRBD2 (7 bases). Looked up from germline, CDR1 is SNHLY and CDR2 is FYNNEI. V gave up 2 bases and J gave up 2 bases, with 10 bases separating them. This CDR3 is built from 15 residues. The CDR3 sequence: CASSEIGGPYNEQFF. DNA for the CDR3: TGTGCCAGCAGTGAAATCGGGGGGCCCTACAATGAGCAGTTCTTC.

This chain joins TRBV10-3 and TRBJ1-3; D call uncertain. The V and J ends lost 0 bases and 2 bases respectively, with 11 bases between them. This CDR3 contains 16 residues. The V gene's germline CDR1 is ENHRY and CDR2 SYGVKD. The chain's CDR3 is CAISESQGLTGNTIYF. CDR3 DNA: TGTGCCATCAGTGAGTCACAAGGGTTGACTGGAAACACCATATATTTT.

The chain is built from TRBV24-1 and TRBJ2-1; 9 bases are a match to TRBD2. The germline V gene encodes CDR1 KGHDR and CDR2 SFDVKD. V was clipped by 5 bases and J by 0 bases; unmatched bases: 1. This CDR3 has 15 residues. The CDR3 DNA reads as TGTGCCACCAGTGGAGCGGGGGGCTCCTACAATGAGCAGTTCTTC. Amino acid sequence: CATSGAGGSYNEQFF.

The rearrangement joins TRBV30 to TRBJ1-5; TRBD1 agrees at 10 bases. The CDR3 covers 15 residues. Trimming at V came to 0 bases and at J to 7 bases, leaving 6 bases not matched to a gene. Germline assignment: CDR1 GTSNPN and CDR2 SVGIG (reference sequence). CDR3 amino acids: CAWSVGTGEGQPQHF. The CDR3 DNA is TGTGCCTGGAGTGTGGGGACAGGGGAAGGACAGCCCCAGCATTTT. Full variable domain (rest looked up from reference TRBV30 and TRBJ1-5): SQTIHQWPATLVQPVGSPLSLECTVEGTSNPNLYWYRQAAGRGLQLLFYSVGIGQISSEVPQNLSASRPQDRQFILSSKKLLLSDSGFYLCAWSVGTGEGQPQHFGDGTRLSIL.

The chain recombines TRBV9 with TRBJ1-1, with D hard to call. Per germline, CDR1 SGDLS and CDR2 YYNGEE. Trimming pared 0 bases from V and 1 base from J, leaving 10 bases between. This CDR3 contains 15 residues. The CDR3, as DNA: TGTGCCAGCAGCGTAGATAGTTACGCGAACACTGAAGCTTTCTTT. Translation: CASSVDSYANTEAFF.

The chain couples TRBV7-2 to TRBJ2-1; TRBD1 matches 10 bases. Germline loops: CDR1 SGHTA, CDR2 FQGNSA. V was pared by 7 bases and J by 4 bases, with 4 bases of the junction left unmatched. The CDR3 is 14 residues long. The CDR3 loop reads CASTRDRGYNEQFF. In DNA, the CDR3 is TGTGCCAGCACCCGGGACAGGGGATACAATGAGCAGTTCTTC.

The chain employs TRBV6-4 and TRBJ2-3; D is perhaps TRBD1 (6 bases). The CDR3 consists of 16 residues. V lost 1 base, J lost 1 base, and 12 bases lay in between. Germline V gene data show CDR1 as MRHNA and CDR2 as SNTAGT. The CDR3 loop reads CASSDFQRQGTDTQYF. In DNA, the CDR3 is TGTGCCAGCAGTGACTTCCAACGACAGGGCACAGATACGCAGTATTTT.

This chain connects TRBV2 to TRBJ2-4, with 8 nucleotides matching TRBD2. This CDR3 is built from 14 residues. V lost 2 bases and J lost 9; bases outside the gene matches: 6. Germline CDR1 reads SNHLY; CDR2 reads FYNNEI. The CDR3 sequence is CASSESETSAIQYF. DNA for the CDR3: TGTGCCAGCAGTGAAAGCGAGACTAGCGCCATTCAGTACTTC.

This rearrangement joins TRBV6-4 to TRBJ2-2, with 8 bases lining up with TRBD1. CDR3 length equals 16 residues. The trim removed 5 bases at V and 4 bases at J, leaving 9 bases unmatched. Germline V gives CDR1 MRHNA, CDR2 SNTAGT. Here the CDR3 reads CASSQTGVLSTGELFF. CDR3 coding DNA: TGTGCCAGCAGTCAGACAGGGGTCTTGAGCACCGGGGAGCTGTTTTTT.

The chain is built from TRBV20-1 and TRBJ2-7, with D perhaps TRBD1 (6 bases). The germline V and J ends were trimmed by 3 bases and 0 bases, with 15 bases remaining between them. The CDR3 runs 15 residues. Per germline, CDR1 DFQATT and CDR2 SNEGSKA (reference sequence). Here the CDR3 DNA reads TGCAGTGCTAGTCCGGGACACCTGAGCTCCTACGAGCAGTACTTC. Protein sequence: CSASPGHLSSYEQYF.

The chain couples TRBV11-2 to TRBJ2-7; TRBD2 matches at 10 bases. This CDR3 comprises 15 residues. V gave up 3 bases and J gave up 1 base; unmatched junction bases: 3. Germline CDR1 and CDR2: SGHAT and FQNNGV. Here the CDR3 DNA reads TGTGCCAGCAGCTTCCAACTAGCGGGGTCCTACGAGCAGTACTTC. Protein: CASSFQLAGSYEQYF.

The chain carries TRBV7-6 and TRBJ2-2; TRBD2 matches 12 bases. V trimming: 2 bases; J trimming: 6 bases; junction bases outside the gene matches: 7. The CDR3 loop spans 17 amino acids. Germline V gene lookup returns CDR1 SGHVS and CDR2 FNYEAQ. The CDR3 DNA follows: TGTGCCAGCAGCTTACGCACGACTAGCGGGGGATCCGGGGAGCTGTTTTTT. Protein: CASSLRTTSGGSGELFF.

The J gene is TRBJ1-5, the V gene TRBV12-3 or TRBV12-4, with D uncertain. V was clipped by 6 bases and J by 0 bases, with 6 bases between them. This CDR3 is 13 amino acids long. The CDR3 DNA sequence: TGTGCCAGCAGACCCAATAGCAATCAGCCCCAGCATTTT. As protein: CASRPNSNQPQHF.

The chain uses TRBV7-7 and TRBJ2-1; 7 bases fit TRBD2. This CDR3 comprises 15 residues. Germline V gene sequence: CDR1 SSHAT, CDR2 FNYEAQ (reference sequence). After removal of 1 base from V and 6 bases from J, the junction contained 6 bases not matched to a gene. The DNA of the CDR3 is TGTGCCAGCAGCTTAGGCTGGACTAGTACCAATGAGCAGTTCTTC. Its translation: CASSLGWTSTNEQFF.

The rearrangement joins TRBV7-9 to TRBJ1-1; D may be TRBD1 (6 bases). V was clipped by 2 bases and J by 3 bases, with 7 bases between them. The CDR3 covers 13 residues. Per the germline V gene, CDR1 is SEHNR and CDR2 is FQNEAQ (reference sequence). The CDR3 here is CASSLRGDTEAFF. In DNA form, the CDR3 reads TGTGCCAGCAGCTTAAGGGGGGACACTGAAGCTTTCTTT.

The chain uses TRBV6-2 or TRBV6-3 and TRBJ2-7; 14 positions agree with TRBD2. Unmatched junction bases numbered 1, after V lost 2 bases and J lost 4 bases. The germline gives CDR1 MNHEY, CDR2 SVGEGT. There are 15 residues in the CDR3. CDR3 DNA sequence: TGTGCCAGCAGTTACGGACTAGCGGGAGGATACGAGCAGTACTTC. This codes for CASSYGLAGGYEQYF.

This clone was picked up one time. This chain uses TRBV3-1 (or the pseudogene TRBV3-2) with TRBJ1-1; the D gene is possibly TRBD1 (6 bases). The germline V gene has CDR1 LGHDT and CDR2 YNNKEL (reference sequence). The CDR3 loop spans 13 amino acids. Trimming stripped 6 bases from V and 7 bases from J, with 15 bases between. CDR3 loop: CASRPTSTGEAFF. CDR3 nucleotide sequence: TGTGCCAGCAGACCGACGTCGACAGGTGAAGCTTTCTTT.

The chain recombines TRBV5-4 with TRBJ1-1; the match to TRBD1 covers 9 bases. J lost 3 bases, V lost 4 bases, and 7 bases had no gene match. Germline V gene lookup returns CDR1 SGHNT and CDR2 YYREEE (reference sequence). This CDR3 spans 15 amino acids. The CDR3 sequence: CASSPRDREDTEAFF. The CDR3 DNA reads TGTGCCAGCAGCCCCCGGGACAGGGAAGACACTGAAGCTTTCTTT.

This sequence joins TRBV30 and TRBJ2-3; D possibly uses TRBD1 or TRBD2 (5 bases each). CDR1 and CDR2 (germline): GTSNPN, SVGIG (reference sequence). The V end lost 1 base, the J end lost 0 bases, and 8 bases lay between the germline ends. This CDR3 has 14 amino acids. The CDR3 sequence: CAWSAGLSTDTQYF. In DNA form, the CDR3 reads TGTGCCTGGAGTGCGGGGCTTAGCACAGATACGCAGTATTTT.

This rearrangement joins TRBV4-3 to TRBJ2-3; D is undetermined. The CDR3 totals 15 residues. V was cut by 0 bases and J by 1 base, with 8 bases left in between. Germline CDR1 reads LGHNA; CDR2 reads YSLEER. The CDR3 sequence: CASSQESLGTDTQYF. For the CDR3, the DNA is TGCGCCAGCAGCCAAGAGTCTCTGGGCACAGATACGCAGTATTTT.

V usage is TRBV7-8 and J usage is TRBJ1-4, with D possibly matching TRBD1 (5 bases). CDR3 length: 16 amino acids. CDR1 is SGHVS and CDR2 is FQNEAQ in the germline V gene. Trimming removed 5 bases at V and 7 bases at J, with 20 bases between. The CDR3 DNA follows: TGTGCCAGCAGCCCGCCGACAGCCCCCAGGAGTGAAAAACTGTTTTTT. Its protein is CASSPPTAPRSEKLFF. Filled out from reference TRBV7-8 and TRBJ1-4, the complete variable domain reads GAGVSQSPRYKVAKRGQDVALRCDPISGHVSLFWYQQALGQGPEFLTYFQNEAQLDKSGLPSDRFFAERPEGSVSTLKIQRTQQEDSAVYLCASSPPTAPRSEKLFFGSGTQLSVL.

This chain joins TRBV9 and TRBJ2-1; 8 bases are a match to TRBD2. Germline V CDR1 and CDR2: SGDLS, YYNGEE. V lost 0 bases to trimming and J lost 4 bases; unmatched junction nucleotides: 3. The CDR3 has 15 amino acids. The CDR3 DNA reads as TGTGCCAGCAGCGTAGGAGCGGGGGAATACAATGAGCAGTTCTTC. Protein product: CASSVGAGEYNEQFF.